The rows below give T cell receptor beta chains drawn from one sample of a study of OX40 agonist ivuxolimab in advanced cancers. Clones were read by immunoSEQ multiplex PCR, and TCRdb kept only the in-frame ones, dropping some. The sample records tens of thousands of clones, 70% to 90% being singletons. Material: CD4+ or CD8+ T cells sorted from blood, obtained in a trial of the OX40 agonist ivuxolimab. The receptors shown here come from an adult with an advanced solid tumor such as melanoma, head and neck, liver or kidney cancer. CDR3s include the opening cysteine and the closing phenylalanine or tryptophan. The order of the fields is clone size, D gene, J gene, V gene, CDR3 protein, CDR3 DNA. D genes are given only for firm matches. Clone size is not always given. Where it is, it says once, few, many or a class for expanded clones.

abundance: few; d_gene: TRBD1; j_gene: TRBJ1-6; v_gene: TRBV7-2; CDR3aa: CASSLRQGFDNSPLHF; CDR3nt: TGTGCCAGCAGCTTACGACAGGGCTTCGATAATTCACCCCTCCACTTT
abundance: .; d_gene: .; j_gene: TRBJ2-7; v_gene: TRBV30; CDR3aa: CAWRDVKGFSYEQYF; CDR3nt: TGTGCCTGGAGGGATGTCAAGGGATTCTCCTACGAGCAGTACTTC
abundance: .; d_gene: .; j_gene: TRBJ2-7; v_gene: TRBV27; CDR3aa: CASSTGFSEQYF; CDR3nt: TGTGCCAGCAGCACAGGGTTCAGCGAGCAGTACTTC
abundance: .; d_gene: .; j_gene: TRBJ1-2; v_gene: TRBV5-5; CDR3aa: CASSLTGSPLGYTF; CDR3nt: TGTGCCAGTTCCCTCACCGGGTCCCCTCTTGGCTACACCTTC
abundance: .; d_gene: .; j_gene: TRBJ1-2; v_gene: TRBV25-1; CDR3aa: CASSWEGPKTNYGYTF; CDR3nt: TGTGCCAGCAGTTGGGAAGGGCCCAAAACTAACTATGGCTACACCTTC
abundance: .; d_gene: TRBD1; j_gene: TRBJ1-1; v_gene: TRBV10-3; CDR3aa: CAISQDRGFGTEAFF; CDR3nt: TGTGCCATCAGCCAAGACAGGGGGTTCGGCACTGAAGCTTTCTTT
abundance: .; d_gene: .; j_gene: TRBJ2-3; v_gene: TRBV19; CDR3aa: CASSMGGALRTDTQYF; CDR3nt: TGTGCCAGTAGTATGGGGGGGGCGCTCAGAACAGATACGCAGTATTTT
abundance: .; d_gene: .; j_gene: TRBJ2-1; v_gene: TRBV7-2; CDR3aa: CASSPPTGSSYNEQFF; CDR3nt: TGTGCCAGCAGCCCCCCCACAGGGAGCTCCTACAATGAGCAGTTCTTC
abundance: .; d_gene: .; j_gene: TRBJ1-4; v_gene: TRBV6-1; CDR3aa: CASSEALVGRDEKLFF; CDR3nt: TGTGCCAGCAGTGAAGCGCTAGTAGGCCGAGATGAAAAACTGTTTTTT
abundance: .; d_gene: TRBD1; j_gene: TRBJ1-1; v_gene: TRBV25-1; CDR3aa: CASSGFDRVNTEAFF; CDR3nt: TGTGCCAGCAGTGGGTTTGACAGGGTGAACACTGAAGCTTTCTTT
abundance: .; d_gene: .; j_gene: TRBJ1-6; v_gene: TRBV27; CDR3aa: CASSSSIPGTGGNRHSPLHF; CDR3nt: .
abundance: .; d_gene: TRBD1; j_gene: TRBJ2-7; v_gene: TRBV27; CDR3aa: CAIIPGGKAYEQYF; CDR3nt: TGTGCCATCATACCAGGGGGCAAAGCCTACGAGCAGTACTTC
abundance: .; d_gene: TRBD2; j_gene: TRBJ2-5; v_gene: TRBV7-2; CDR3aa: CASSLFGLAGTQETQYF; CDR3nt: TGTGCCAGCAGCTTATTCGGTCTAGCGGGTACCCAAGAGACCCAGTACTTC
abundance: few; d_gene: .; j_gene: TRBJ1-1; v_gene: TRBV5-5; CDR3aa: CASSFAGATEAFF; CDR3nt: TGTGCCAGCAGCTTTGCGGGGGCCACTGAAGCTTTCTTT
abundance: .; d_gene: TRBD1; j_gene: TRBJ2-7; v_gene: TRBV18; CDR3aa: CASSAGTASYEQYF; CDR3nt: TGTGCCAGCTCCGCCGGGACAGCTTCCTACGAGCAGTACTTC
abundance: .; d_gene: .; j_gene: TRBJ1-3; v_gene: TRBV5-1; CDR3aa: CASSLGQGTGNTIYF; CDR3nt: TGCGCCAGCAGCTTGGGGCAGGGGACCGGAAACACCATATATTTT
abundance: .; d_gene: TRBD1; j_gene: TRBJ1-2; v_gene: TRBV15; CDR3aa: CATSKTGAGDGYTF; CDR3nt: TGTGCCACCAGCAAAACAGGGGCGGGGGATGGCTACACCTTC
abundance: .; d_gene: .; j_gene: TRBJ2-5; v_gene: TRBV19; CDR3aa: CASSPDGSQETQYF; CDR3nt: TGTGCCAGTAGTCCCGACGGAAGCCAAGAGACCCAGTACTTC
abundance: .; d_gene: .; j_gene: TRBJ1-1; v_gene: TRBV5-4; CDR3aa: CASSNRQTMNTEAFF; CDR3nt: TGTGCCAGCAGCAACCGACAGACCATGAACACTGAAGCTTTCTTT
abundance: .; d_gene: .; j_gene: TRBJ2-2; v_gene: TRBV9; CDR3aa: CASSGREEGELFF; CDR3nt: TGTGCCAGCAGCGGCCGGGAAGAAGGGGAGCTGTTTTTT
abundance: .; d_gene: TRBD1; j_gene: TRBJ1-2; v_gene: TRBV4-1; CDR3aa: CASSQALRTGWAGYTF; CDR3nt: TGCGCCAGCAGCCAAGCCCTCCGGACAGGGTGGGCTGGCTACACCTTC
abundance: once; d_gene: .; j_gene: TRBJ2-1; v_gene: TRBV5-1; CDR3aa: CASSLYNEQFF; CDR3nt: TGCGCCAGCAGCTTATACAATGAGCAGTTCTTC
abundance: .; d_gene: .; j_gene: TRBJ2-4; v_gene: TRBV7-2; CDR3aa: CASSLALGEAVAKNIQYF; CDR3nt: TGTGCCAGCAGCTTAGCCCTTGGGGAGGCTGTAGCCAAAAACATTCAGTACTTC
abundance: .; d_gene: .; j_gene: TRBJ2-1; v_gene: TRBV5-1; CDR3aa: CASSLSLYNEQFF; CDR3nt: TGCGCCAGCAGCTTGAGCTTGTACAATGAGCAGTTCTTC
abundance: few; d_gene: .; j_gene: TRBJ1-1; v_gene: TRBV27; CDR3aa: CASRSTGTEAFF; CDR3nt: TGTGCCAGCAGGTCGACGGGCACTGAAGCTTTCTTT
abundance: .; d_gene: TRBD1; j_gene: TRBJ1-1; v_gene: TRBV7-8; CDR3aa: CASSLRGGQGLGAFF; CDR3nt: TGTGCCAGCAGCCTACGGGGGGGACAGGGGCTGGGAGCTTTCTTT
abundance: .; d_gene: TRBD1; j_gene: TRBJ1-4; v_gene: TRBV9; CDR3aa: CASSVAGQTNEKLFF; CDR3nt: TGTGCCAGCAGCGTAGCGGGACAGACTAATGAAAAACTGTTTTTT
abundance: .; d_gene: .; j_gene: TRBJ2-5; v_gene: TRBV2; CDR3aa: CASSRLQETQYF; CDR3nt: TGTGCCAGCTCACGGTTACAAGAGACCCAGTACTTC
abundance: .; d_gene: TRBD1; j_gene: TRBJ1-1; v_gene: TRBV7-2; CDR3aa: CASNPGGKREEAFF; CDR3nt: TGTGCCAGCAACCCAGGGGGGAAAAGGGAGGAAGCTTTCTTT
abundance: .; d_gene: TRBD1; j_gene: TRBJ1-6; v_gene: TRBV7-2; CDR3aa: CASSEDRDSPLHF; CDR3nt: TGTGCCAGCAGCGAGGACAGGGATTCACCCCTCCACTTT